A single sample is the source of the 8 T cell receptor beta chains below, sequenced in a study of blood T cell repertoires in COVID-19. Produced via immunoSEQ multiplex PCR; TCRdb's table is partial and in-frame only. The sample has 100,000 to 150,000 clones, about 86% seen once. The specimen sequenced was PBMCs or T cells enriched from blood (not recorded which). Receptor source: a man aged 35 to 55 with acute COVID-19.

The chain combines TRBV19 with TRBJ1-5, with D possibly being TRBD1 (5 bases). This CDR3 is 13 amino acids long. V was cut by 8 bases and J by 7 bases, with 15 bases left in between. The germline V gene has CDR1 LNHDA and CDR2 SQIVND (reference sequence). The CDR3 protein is CASSEQGEQPQHF. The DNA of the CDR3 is TGTGCCAGTTCAGAGCAGGGCGAACAGCCCCAGCATTTT.

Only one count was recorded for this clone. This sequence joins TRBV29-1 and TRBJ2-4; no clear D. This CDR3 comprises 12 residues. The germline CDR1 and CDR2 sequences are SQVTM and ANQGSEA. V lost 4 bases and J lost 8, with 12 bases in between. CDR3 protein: CSVVGALYIQYF. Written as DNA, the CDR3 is TGCAGCGTTGTAGGAGCCTTATACATTCAGTACTTC. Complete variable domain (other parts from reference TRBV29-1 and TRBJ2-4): SAVISQKPSRDICQRGTSLTIQCQVDSQVTMMFWYRQQPGQSLTLIATANQGSEATYESGFVIDKFPISRPNLTFSTLTVSNMSPEDSSIYLCSVVGALYIQYFGAGTRLSVL.

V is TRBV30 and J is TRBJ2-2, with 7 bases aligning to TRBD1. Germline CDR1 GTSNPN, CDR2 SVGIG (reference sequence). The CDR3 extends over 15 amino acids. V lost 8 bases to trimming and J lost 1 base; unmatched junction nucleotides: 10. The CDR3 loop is CAKRTGTENTGELFF. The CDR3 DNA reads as TGTGCCAAGCGCACCGGGACAGAGAACACCGGGGAGCTGTTTTTT.

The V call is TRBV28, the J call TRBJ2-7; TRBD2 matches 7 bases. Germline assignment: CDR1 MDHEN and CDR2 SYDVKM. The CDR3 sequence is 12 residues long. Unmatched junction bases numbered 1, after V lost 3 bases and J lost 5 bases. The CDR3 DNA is TGTGCCAGCAGTTTCAGCGGGAACGAGCAGTACTTC. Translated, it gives CASSFSGNEQYF.

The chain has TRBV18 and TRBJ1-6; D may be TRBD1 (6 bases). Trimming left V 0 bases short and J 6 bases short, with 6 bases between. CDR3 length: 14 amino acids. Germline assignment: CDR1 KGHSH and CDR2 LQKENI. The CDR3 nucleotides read TGTGCCAGCTCACCACCAGGGGGTAATTCACCCCTCCACTTT. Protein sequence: CASSPPGGNSPLHF.

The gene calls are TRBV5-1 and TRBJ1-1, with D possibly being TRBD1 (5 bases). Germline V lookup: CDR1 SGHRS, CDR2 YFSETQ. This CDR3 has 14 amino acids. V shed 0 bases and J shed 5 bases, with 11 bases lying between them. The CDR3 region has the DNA TGCGCCAGCAGCTTGGAGGGGCTTAGGACTGAAGCTTTCTTT. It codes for CASSLEGLRTEAFF.

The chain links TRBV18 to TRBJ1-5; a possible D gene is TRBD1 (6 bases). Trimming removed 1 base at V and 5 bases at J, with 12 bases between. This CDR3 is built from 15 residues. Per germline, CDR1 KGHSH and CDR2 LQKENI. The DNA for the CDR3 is TGTGCCAGCTCACCACTTTCAGGGGAAGATCAGCCCCAGCATTTT. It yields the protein CASSPLSGEDQPQHF.

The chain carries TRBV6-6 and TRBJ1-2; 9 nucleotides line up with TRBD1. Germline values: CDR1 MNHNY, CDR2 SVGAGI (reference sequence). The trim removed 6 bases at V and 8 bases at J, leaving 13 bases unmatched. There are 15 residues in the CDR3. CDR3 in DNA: TGTGCCAGCAGGCCTTATCAACAGGGGGCTGGCGGCTACACCTTC. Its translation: CASRPYQQGAGGYTF.